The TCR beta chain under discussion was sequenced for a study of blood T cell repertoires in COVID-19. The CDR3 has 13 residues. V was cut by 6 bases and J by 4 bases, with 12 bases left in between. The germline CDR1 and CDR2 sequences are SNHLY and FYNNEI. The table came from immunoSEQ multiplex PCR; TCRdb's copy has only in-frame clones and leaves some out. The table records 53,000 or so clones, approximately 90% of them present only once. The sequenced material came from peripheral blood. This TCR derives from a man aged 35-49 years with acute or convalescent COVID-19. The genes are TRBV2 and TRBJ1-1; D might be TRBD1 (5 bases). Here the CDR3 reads CASRQGHITEAFF. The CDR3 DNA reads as TGTGCCAGCAGACAAGGACACATCACTGAAGCTTTCTTT.